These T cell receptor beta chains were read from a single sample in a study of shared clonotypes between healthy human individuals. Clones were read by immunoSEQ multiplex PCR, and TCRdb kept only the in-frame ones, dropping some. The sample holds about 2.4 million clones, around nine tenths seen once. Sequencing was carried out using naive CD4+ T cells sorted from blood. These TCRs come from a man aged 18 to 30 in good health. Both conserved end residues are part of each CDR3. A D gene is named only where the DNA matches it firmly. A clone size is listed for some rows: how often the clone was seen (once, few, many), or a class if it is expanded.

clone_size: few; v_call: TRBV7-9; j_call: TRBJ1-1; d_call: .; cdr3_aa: CASSLQGWGTEAFF; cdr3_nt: TGTGCCAGCAGCTTACAGGGTTGGGGCACTGAAGCTTTCTTT
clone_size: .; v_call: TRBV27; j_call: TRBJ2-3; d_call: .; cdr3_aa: CASSSQARTDTQYF; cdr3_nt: TGTGCCAGCAGTTCCCAGGCCCGCACAGATACGCAGTATTTT
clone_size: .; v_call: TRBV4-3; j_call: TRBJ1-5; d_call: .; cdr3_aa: CASSRTLDGGRPQHF; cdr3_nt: TGCGCCAGCAGCCGAACACTGGACGGAGGTCGGCCCCAGCATTTT
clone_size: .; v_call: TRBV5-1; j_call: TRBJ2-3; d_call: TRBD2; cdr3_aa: CASRRRTGGAEDTQYF; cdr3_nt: TGCGCCAGCAGGAGGCGAACGGGGGGGGCCGAAGATACGCAGTATTTT
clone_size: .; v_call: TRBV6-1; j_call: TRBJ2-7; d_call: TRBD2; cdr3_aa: CASSPGLALAYEQYF; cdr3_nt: TGTGCCAGCAGTCCCGGACTAGCGTTAGCCTACGAGCAGTACTTC
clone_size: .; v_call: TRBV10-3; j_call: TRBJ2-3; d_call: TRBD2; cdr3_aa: CAISESRGGSTDTQYF; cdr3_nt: TGTGCCATCAGTGAGTCGCGGGGGGGGAGCACAGATACGCAGTATTTT
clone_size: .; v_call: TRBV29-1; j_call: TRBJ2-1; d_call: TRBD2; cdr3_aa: CSVGTSGGPYNEQFF; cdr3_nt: TGCAGCGTTGGGACTAGCGGGGGTCCTTACAATGAGCAGTTCTTC
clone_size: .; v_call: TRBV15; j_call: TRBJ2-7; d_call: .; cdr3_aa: CATSRVQEGRYEQYF; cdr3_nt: TGTGCCACCAGCAGAGTCCAGGAGGGGCGCTACGAGCAGTACTTC
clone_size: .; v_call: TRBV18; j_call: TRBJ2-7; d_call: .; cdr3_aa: CASSLDTTTLYEQYF; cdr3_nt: TGTGCCAGCTCACTCGACACCACTACCCTCTACGAGCAGTACTTC
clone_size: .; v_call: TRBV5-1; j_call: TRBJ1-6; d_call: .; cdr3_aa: CASSHPPPDSPLHF; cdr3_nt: TGCGCCAGCAGCCATCCCCCGCCCGATTCACCCCTCCACTTT
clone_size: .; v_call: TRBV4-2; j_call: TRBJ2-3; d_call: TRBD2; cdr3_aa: CASSQEGGGATDTQYF; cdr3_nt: TGTGCCAGCAGCCAAGAAGGCGGGGGGGCCACAGATACGCAGTATTTT
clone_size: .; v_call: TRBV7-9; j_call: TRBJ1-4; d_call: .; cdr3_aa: CASSLVGLRLEKLFF; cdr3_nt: TGTGCCAGCAGCTTAGTTGGCCTGCGCCTGGAAAAACTGTTTTTT
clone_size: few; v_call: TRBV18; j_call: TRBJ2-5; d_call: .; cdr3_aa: CASSPPGETQYF; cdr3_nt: TGTGCCAGCTCACCACCGGGTGAGACCCAGTACTTC
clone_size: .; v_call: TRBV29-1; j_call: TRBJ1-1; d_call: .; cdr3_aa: CSVETLDWANTEAFF; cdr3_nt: TGCAGCGTTGAAACCCTCGATTGGGCGAACACTGAAGCTTTCTTT
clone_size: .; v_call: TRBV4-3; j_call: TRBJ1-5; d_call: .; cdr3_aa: CASSQETSDNQPQHF; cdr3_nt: TGCGCCAGCAGCCAAGAGACCAGTGACAATCAGCCCCAGCATTTT
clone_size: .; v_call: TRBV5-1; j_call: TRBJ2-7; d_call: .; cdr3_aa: CASSLAGTLYEQYF; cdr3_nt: TGCGCCAGCAGCTTGGCCGGGACTCTCTACGAGCAGTACTTC
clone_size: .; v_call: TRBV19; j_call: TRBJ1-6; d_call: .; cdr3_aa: CASSTVWTTANSPLHF; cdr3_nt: TGTGCCAGTAGTACGGTCTGGACAACAGCCAATTCACCCCTCCACTTT
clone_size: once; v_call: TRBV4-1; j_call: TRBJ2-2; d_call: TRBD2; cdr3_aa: CASSLATSGGVWELFF; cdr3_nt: TGCGCCAGCAGCCTCGCCACTAGCGGGGGGGTGTGGGAGCTGTTTTTT
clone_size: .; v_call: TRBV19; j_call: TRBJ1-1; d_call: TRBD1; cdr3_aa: CASSVGTGLNTEAFF; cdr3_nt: TGTGCCAGTAGTGTGGGGACAGGGCTGAACACTGAAGCTTTCTTT
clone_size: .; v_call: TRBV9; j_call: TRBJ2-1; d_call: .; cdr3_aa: CASSLQARMREQFF; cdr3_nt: TGTGCCAGCAGCCTTCAGGCACGAATGAGGGAGCAGTTCTTC
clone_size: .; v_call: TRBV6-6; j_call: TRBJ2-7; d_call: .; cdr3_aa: CASSADRFYEQYF; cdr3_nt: TGTGCCAGCAGTGCGGACAGATTCTACGAGCAGTACTTC
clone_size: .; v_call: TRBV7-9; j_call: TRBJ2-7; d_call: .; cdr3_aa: CASSLLDTIYEQYF; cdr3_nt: TGTGCCAGCAGCTTACTAGACACTATCTACGAGCAGTACTTC
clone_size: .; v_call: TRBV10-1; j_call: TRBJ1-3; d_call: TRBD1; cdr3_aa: CASRQGSGNTIYF; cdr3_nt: TGCGCCAGTCGACAGGGCTCTGGAAACACCATATATTTT
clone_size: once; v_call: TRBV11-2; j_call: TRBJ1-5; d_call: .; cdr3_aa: CASSLNDGNQPQHF; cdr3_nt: TGTGCCAGCAGCTTAAACGATGGCAATCAGCCCCAGCATTTT
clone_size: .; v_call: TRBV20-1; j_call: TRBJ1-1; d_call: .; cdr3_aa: CSARLNTEAFF; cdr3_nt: TGCAGTGCTAGATTGAACACTGAAGCTTTCTTT
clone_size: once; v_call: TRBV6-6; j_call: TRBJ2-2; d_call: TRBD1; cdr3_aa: CASSLQGTTNTGELFF; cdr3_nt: TGTGCCAGCAGCTTACAGGGGACAACGAACACCGGGGAGCTGTTTTTT
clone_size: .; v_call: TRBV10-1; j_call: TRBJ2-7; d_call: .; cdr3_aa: CASSPGGLYEQYF; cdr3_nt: TGCGCCAGCAGCCCCGGCGGGCTATACGAGCAGTACTTC
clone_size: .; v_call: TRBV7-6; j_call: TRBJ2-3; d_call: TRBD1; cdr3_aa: CASSLVGGTGRTTGTDTQYF; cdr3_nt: TGTGCCAGCAGCTTAGTGGGGGGGACAGGGCGAACAACGGGGACAGATACGCAGTATTTT
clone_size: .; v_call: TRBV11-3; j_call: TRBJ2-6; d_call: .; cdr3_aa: CASSPPPSSGANVLTF; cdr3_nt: TGTGCCAGCAGCCCCCCCCCTAGCTCTGGGGCCAACGTCCTGACTTTC
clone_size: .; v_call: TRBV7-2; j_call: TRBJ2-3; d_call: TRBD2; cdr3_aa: CASSLGGLGTDTQYF; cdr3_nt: TGTGCCAGCAGCTTAGGAGGACTAGGAACGGATACGCAGTATTTT
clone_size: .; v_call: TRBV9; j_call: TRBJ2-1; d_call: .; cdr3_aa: CASSDRPIDEQFF; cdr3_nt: TGTGCCAGCAGCGACCGGCCTATTGATGAGCAGTTCTTC
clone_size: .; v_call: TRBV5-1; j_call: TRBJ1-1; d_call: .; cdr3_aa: CASSLGDNKLAFF; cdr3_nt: TGCGCCAGCAGCTTGGGGGACAATAAGTTAGCTTTCTTT
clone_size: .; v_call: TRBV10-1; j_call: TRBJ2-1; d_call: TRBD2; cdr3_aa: CASSESVAGVGNEQFF; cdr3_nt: TGCGCCAGCAGTGAGTCTGTAGCGGGAGTTGGCAATGAGCAGTTCTTC
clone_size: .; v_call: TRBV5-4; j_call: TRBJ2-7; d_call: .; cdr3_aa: CASSRQDHYEQYF; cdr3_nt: TGTGCCAGCAGCCGACAGGACCATTACGAGCAGTACTTC
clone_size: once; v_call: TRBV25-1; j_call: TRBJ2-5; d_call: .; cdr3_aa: CASTEGASGQETQYF; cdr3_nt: TGTGCCAGCACCGAGGGGGCTAGCGGGCAAGAGACCCAGTACTTC